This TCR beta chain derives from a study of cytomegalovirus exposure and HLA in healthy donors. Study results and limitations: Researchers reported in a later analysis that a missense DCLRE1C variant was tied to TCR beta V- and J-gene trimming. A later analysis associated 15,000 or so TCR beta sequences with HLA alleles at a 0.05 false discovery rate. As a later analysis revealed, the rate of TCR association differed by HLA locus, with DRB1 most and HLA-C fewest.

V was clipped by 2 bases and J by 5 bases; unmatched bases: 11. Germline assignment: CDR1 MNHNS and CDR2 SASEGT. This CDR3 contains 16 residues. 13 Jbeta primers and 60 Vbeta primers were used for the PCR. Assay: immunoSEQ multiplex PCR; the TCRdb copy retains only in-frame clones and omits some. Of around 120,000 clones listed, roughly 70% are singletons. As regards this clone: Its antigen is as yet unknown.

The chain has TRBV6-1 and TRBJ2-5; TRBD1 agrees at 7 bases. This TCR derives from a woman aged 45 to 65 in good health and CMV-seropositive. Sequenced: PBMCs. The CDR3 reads CASSERGQPNYETQYF. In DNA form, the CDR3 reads TGTGCCAGCAGTGAAAGGGGACAGCCGAATTATGAGACCCAGTACTTC.